This is a list of T cell receptor beta chains from one sample in a study of blood T cell repertoires in COVID-19. Clones were sequenced by immunoSEQ multiplex PCR, and TCRdb holds only the in-frame ones, with some missing. This sample has about half a million clones; roughly 85% occur once, and the top ten carry approximately 2.9%. Input material: peripheral blood. Receptors originate from a human donor in a cohort sampled during active COVID-19. The CDR3 runs from the conserved cysteine through the conserved F or W. Each record gives: V gene, J gene, clone size, D gene, CDR3 DNA, CDR3 protein. The D gene is left open where the match is weak. The size entry is marked missing in some rows and otherwise reads once, few, many or a size class.

V: TRBV30; J: TRBJ2-7; size: .; D: .; DNA: TGTGCCTGGAGTGGGACCAGGGCCTTCTACGAGCAGTACTTC; CDR3: CAWSGTRAFYEQYF
V: TRBV18; J: TRBJ2-1; size: .; D: TRBD2; DNA: TGTGCCAGCTCCCCGACTAGCGGAGGTACTATCAATGAGCAGTTCTTC; CDR3: CASSPTSGGTINEQFF
V: TRBV3-1/TRBV3-2; J: TRBJ2-1; size: .; D: TRBD2; DNA: TGTGCCAGCAGCCCTTTGACTAGCGGATACAATGAGCAGTTCTTC; CDR3: CASSPLTSGYNEQFF
V: TRBV21-1; J: TRBJ2-7; size: .; D: .; DNA: TGTGCCAGCAGCATCCGACACTACGAGCAGTACTTC; CDR3: CASSIRHYEQYF
V: TRBV5-1; J: TRBJ2-2; size: .; D: TRBD1; DNA: TGCGCCAGGGTATACAGGGGGACGTCCGGGGAGCTGTTTTTT; CDR3: CARVYRGTSGELFF
V: TRBV5-4; J: TRBJ1-3; size: .; D: TRBD1; DNA: TGTGCCAGCAGCCGGGACAGGGCTGGAAACACCATATATTTT; CDR3: CASSRDRAGNTIYF
V: TRBV4-3; J: TRBJ2-2; size: .; D: TRBD2; DNA: TGCGCCAGCAGCCAAGATTCGGGCGGGAGGGCCGACGGGGAGCTGTTTTTT; CDR3: CASSQDSGGRADGELFF
V: TRBV28; J: TRBJ1-5; size: .; D: TRBD1; DNA: TGTGCCAGCAGTTCACGGGACAGGGTATTTGAAAAGAGCAATCAGCCCCAGCATTTT; CDR3: CASSSRDRVFEKSNQPQHF
V: TRBV5-1; J: TRBJ2-3; size: .; D: .; DNA: TGCGCCAGCAGTTCTGAGGGCGGAGATACGCAGTATTTT; CDR3: CASSSEGGDTQYF
V: TRBV5-1; J: TRBJ1-6; size: .; D: .; DNA: TGCGCCAGCAGAGCGGACAGCAATTCACCCCTCCACTTT; CDR3: CASRADSNSPLHF
V: TRBV27; J: TRBJ1-5; size: few; D: TRBD1; DNA: TGTGCCAGCAGTTTGAGACAGGGGATGAGTTGGCAGCCCCAGCATTTT; CDR3: CASSLRQGMSWQPQHF
V: TRBV19; J: TRBJ2-5; size: .; D: TRBD2; DNA: TGTGCCAGTAGTCCGCGGGGGACCCAAGAGACCCAGTACTTC; CDR3: CASSPRGTQETQYF
V: TRBV19; J: TRBJ1-6; size: .; D: TRBD1; DNA: TGTGCCAGTAGTACTACAGGGGCCGCTAATTCACCCCTCCACTTT; CDR3: CASSTTGAANSPLHF
V: TRBV2; J: TRBJ2-2; size: .; D: TRBD2; DNA: TGTGCCAGCAGTTCTAGCGGGAGGGCCGTCGGGGAGCTGTTTTTT; CDR3: CASSSSGRAVGELFF
V: TRBV3-1/TRBV3-2; J: TRBJ1-4; size: .; D: TRBD1; DNA: TGTGCCAGCAGCCACCAAGACAGGGGTGCTAATGAAAAACTGTTTTTT; CDR3: CASSHQDRGANEKLFF
V: TRBV18; J: TRBJ2-6; size: .; D: TRBD1; DNA: TGTGCCAGCTCACCACAAACCCTACTCAGGGGGCCTGGGGCCAACGTCCTGACTTTC; CDR3: CASSPQTLLRGPGANVLTF
V: TRBV19; J: TRBJ2-5; size: once; D: TRBD1; DNA: TGTGCCAGTAGTACCCTCGGACAGGGGAGGGCCCAAGAGACCCAGTACTTC; CDR3: CASSTLGQGRAQETQYF
V: TRBV5-1; J: TRBJ2-1; size: once; D: TRBD2; DNA: TGCGCCAGCAGCTTGGATGGTTCGGCGGGAGGGCCTCTCTTC; CDR3: CASSLDGSAGGPLF
V: TRBV28; J: TRBJ1-6; size: .; D: .; DNA: TGTGCCAGCAGTTTACCAAATTCACCCCTCCACTTT; CDR3: CASSLPNSPLHF
V: TRBV30; J: TRBJ2-7; size: .; D: TRBD1; DNA: TGTGCCTGGAGGGACAGGGGGGAGTACGAGCAGTACTTC; CDR3: CAWRDRGEYEQYF
V: TRBV19; J: TRBJ1-1; size: .; D: TRBD1; DNA: TGTGCCAGTAGTCCCGACAGGGCGGAGGGCACTGAAGCTTTCTTT; CDR3: CASSPDRAEGTEAFF
V: TRBV7-3; J: TRBJ1-1; size: once; D: .; DNA: TGTGCCAGCAGCTTATCTGGGCCGAACACTGAAGCTTTCTTT; CDR3: CASSLSGPNTEAFF
V: TRBV5-1; J: TRBJ1-1; size: .; D: .; DNA: TGCGCCAGCAGCTTGGGCGGCGGCATGAACACTGAAGCTTTCTTT; CDR3: CASSLGGGMNTEAFF
V: TRBV19; J: TRBJ1-2; size: few; D: TRBD1; DNA: TGTGCCAGTATGACAGGGGGCCCTCGGCTCTATGGCTACACCTTC; CDR3: CASMTGGPRLYGYTF